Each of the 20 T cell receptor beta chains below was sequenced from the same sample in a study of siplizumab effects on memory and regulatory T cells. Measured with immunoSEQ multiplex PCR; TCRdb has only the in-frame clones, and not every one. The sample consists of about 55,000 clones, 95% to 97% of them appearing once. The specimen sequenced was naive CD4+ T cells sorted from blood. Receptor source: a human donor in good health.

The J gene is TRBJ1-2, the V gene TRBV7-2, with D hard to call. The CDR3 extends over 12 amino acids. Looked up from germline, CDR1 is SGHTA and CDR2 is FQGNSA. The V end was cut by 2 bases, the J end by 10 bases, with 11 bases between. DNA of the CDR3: TGTGCCAGCAGCTTAATGAGGGCGGACTACACCTTC. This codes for CASSLMRADYTF.

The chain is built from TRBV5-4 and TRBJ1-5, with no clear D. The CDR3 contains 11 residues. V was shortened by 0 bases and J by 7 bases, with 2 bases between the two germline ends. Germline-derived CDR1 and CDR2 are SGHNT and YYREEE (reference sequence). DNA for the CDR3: TGTGCCAGCAGCTTGGGCCAGCCCCAGCATTTT. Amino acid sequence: CASSLGQPQHF.

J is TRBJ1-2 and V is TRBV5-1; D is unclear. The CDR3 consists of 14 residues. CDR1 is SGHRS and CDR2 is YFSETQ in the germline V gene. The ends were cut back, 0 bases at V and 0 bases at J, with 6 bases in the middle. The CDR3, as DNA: TGCGCCAGCAGCTTGGTTATTTCTAACTATGGCTACACCTTC. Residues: CASSLVISNYGYTF. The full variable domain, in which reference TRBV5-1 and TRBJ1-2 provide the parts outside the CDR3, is KAGVTQTPRYLIKTRGQQVTLSCSPISGHRSVSWYQQTPGQGLQFLFEYFSETQRNKGNFPGRFSGRQFSNSRSEMNVSTLELGDSALYLCASSLVISNYGYTFGSGTRLTVV.

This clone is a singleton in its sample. The CDR3 region has the DNA TGCGCCAGCAGTCAAGGCGGGAGGGCGGAGAACACAGATACGCAGTATTTT. Its translation: CASSQGGRAENTDTQYF. The rearrangement links TRBV23-1 to TRBJ2-3, with TRBD2 identical over 9 bases. TRBV23-1 is an open reading frame whose function is uncertain. The junction had 8 bases not matched to a gene; V was cut back by 2 bases and J by 2 bases. The CDR3 has 17 amino acids.

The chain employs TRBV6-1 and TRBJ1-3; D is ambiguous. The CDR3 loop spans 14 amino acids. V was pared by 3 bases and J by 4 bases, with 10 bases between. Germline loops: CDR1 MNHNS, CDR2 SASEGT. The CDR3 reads CASSERLVGNTIYF. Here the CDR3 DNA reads TGTGCCAGCAGTGAGCGACTGGTCGGAAACACCATATATTTT.

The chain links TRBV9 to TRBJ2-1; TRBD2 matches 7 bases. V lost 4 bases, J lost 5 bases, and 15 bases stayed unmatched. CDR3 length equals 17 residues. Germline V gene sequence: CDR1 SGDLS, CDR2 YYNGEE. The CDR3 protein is CASSRTLWEGGNNEQFF. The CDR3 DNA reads TGTGCCAGCAGCCGCACCCTCTGGGAGGGAGGAAACAATGAGCAGTTCTTC.

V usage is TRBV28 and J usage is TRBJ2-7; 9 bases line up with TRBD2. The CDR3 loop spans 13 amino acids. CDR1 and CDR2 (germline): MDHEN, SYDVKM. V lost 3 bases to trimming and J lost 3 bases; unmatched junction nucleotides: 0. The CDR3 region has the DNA TGTGCCAGCAGTTTGACTAGCGGCTACGAGCAGTACTTC. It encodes CASSLTSGYEQYF.

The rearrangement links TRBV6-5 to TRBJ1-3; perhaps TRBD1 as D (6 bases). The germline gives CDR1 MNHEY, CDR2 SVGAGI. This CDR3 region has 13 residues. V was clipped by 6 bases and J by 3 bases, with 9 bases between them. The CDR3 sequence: CASSRGFGNTIYF. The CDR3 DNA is TGTGCCAGCAGCAGGGGATTTGGAAACACCATATATTTT.

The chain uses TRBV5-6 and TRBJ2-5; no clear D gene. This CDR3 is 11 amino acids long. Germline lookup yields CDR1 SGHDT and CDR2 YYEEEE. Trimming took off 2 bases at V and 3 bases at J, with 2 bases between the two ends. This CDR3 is CASSLEETQYF. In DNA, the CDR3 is TGTGCCAGCAGCTTAGAAGAGACCCAGTACTTC.

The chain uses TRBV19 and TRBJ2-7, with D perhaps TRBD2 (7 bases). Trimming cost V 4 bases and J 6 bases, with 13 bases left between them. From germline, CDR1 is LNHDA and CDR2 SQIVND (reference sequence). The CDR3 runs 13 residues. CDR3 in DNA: TGTGCCAGTAGTAACAGGGAGGGTCTCGAGCAGTACTTC. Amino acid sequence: CASSNREGLEQYF.

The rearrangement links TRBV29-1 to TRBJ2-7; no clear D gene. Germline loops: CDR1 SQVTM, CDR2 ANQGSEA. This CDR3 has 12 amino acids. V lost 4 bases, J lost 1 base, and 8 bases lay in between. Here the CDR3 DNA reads TGCAGCGTTGGCACCAGTTCCTACGAGCAGTACTTC. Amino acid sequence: CSVGTSSYEQYF.

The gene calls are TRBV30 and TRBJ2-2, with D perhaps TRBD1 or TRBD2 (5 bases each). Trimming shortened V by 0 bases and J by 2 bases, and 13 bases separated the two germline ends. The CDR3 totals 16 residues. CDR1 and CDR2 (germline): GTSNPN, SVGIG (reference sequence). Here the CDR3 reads CAWSVLPGANTGELFF. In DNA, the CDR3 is TGTGCCTGGAGTGTATTACCCGGGGCCAACACCGGGGAGCTGTTTTTT.

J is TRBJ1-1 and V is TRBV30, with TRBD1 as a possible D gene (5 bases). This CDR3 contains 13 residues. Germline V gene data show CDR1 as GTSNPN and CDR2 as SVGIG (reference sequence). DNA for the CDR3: TGTTCCTTGGGGGGGAGGAAGAACACTGAAGCTTTCTTT. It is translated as CSLGGRKNTEAFF. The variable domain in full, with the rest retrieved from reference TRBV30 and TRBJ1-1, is SQTIHQWPATLVQPVGSPLSLECTVEGTSNPNLYWYRQAAGRGLQLLFYSVGIGQISSEVPQNLSASRPQDRQFILSSKKLLLSDSGFYLCSLGGRKNTEAFFGQGTRLTVV.

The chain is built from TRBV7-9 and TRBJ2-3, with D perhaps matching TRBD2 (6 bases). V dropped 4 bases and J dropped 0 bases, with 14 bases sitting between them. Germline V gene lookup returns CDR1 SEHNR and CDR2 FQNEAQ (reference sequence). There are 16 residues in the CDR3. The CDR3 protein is CASSSGSGTSTDTQYF. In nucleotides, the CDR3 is TGTGCCAGCAGCTCCGGTAGCGGCACTAGCACAGATACGCAGTATTTT. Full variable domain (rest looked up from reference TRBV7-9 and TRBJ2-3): DTGVSQNPRHKITKRGQNVTFRCDPISEHNRLYWYRQTLGQGPEFLTYFQNEAQLEKSRLLSDRFSAERPKGSFSTLEIQRTEQGDSAMYLCASSSGSGTSTDTQYFGPGTRLTVL.

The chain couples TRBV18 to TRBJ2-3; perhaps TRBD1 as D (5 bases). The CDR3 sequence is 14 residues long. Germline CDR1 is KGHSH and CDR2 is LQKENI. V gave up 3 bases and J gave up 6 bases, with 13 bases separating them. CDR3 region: CASSPTASPDTQYF. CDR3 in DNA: TGTGCCAGCTCACCGACAGCCTCCCCGGATACGCAGTATTTT.

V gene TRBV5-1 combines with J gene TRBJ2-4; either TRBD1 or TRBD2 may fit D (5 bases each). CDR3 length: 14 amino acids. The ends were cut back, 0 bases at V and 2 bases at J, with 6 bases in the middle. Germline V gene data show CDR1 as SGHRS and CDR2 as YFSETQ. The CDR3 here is CASSLGDPKNIQYF. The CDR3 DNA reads TGCGCCAGCAGCTTGGGGGACCCCAAAAACATTCAGTACTTC.

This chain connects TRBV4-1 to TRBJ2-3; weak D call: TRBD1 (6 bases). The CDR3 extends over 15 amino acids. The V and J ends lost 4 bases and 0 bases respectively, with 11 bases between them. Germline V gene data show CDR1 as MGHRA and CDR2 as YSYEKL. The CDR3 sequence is CASSRGPGSTDTQYF. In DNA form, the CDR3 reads TGCGCCAGCAGCCGGGGGCCGGGTAGCACAGATACGCAGTATTTT.

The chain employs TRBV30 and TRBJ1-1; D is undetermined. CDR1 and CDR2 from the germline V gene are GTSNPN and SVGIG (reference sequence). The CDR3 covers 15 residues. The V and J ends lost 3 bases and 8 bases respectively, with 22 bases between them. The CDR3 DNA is TGTGCCTGGAGAGCAACCAGGTACGCCTTAACCGAAGCTTTCTTT. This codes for CAWRATRYALTEAFF. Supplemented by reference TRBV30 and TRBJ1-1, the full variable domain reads SQTIHQWPATLVQPVGSPLSLECTVEGTSNPNLYWYRQAAGRGLQLLFYSVGIGQISSEVPQNLSASRPQDRQFILSSKKLLLSDSGFYLCAWRATRYALTEAFFGQGTRLTVV.

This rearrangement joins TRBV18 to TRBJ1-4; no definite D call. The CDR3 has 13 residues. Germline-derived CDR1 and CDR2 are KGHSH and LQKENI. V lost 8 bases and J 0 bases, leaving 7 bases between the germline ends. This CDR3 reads CASLQSTNEKLFF. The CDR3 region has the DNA TGTGCCAGCCTGCAGTCAACTAATGAAAAACTGTTTTTT.

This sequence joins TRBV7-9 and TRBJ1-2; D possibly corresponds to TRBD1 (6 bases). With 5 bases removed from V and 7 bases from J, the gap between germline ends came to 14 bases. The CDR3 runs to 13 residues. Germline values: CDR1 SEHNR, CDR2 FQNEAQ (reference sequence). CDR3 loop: CASSRDKTSGYTF. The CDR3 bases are TGTGCCAGCAGCCGGGACAAGACATCTGGCTACACCTTC.